Shown below are 15 T cell receptor beta chains from a single sample sequenced in a study of CD8 T cells in Susac syndrome. Random hexamers served to reverse transcribe about 0.5 to 1 ug RNA. TCRdb reanalysed the immunoSEQ multiplex PCR reads using MiXCR and keeps one entry per CDR3 protein. The sample contains approximately 54,000 distinct CDR3 sequences, more than 85% of which appear only once. The sample was CD8+ T cells from PBMCs. The origin of the receptors is a human donor with Susac syndrome.

This clonotype came up once. The CDR3 coding sequence is TGTGCCAGCAGCATCCTAGCGAGCTCCTACAATGAGCAGTTCTTC. This encodes CASSILASSYNEQFF. The rearrangement joins TRBV7-3 to TRBJ2-1, with D perhaps TRBD2 (6 bases). This CDR3 spans 15 amino acids. Per the germline V gene, CDR1 is SGHTA and CDR2 is FQGTGA. Deletions cut 5 bases from V and 0 bases from J, with 11 bases between.

The gene calls are TRBV9 and TRBJ1-6, with TRBD1 as a possible D gene (5 bases). This CDR3 is 16 amino acids long. Germline loops: CDR1 SGDLS, CDR2 YYNGEE. V gave up 0 bases and J gave up 10 bases, with 17 bases separating them. CDR3: CASSVASGPGRSPLHF. In DNA form, the CDR3 reads TGTGCCAGCAGCGTAGCTTCAGGGCCCGGCAGGTCACCCCTCCACTTT.

CDR3 residues: CASSLMGGSEQYF. For the CDR3, the DNA is TGTGCCAGCAGTTTAATGGGGGGTTCCGAGCAGTACTTC. The chain uses TRBV12-3 or TRBV12-4 and TRBJ2-7; TRBD2 might be the D (6 bases). V was cut by 2 bases and J by 6 bases, with 11 bases left in between. The length of the CDR3 is 13 residues.

This chain connects TRBV5-1 to TRBJ2-3; tentatively, D is TRBD1 or TRBD2 (5 bases each). CDR1 and CDR2 from the germline V gene are SGHRS and YFSETQ. The germline V and J ends were trimmed by 2 bases and 5 bases, with 15 bases remaining between them. The CDR3 covers 15 residues. The CDR3 sequence: CASSFSGTHGDTQYF. CDR3 DNA sequence: TGCGCCAGCAGCTTCTCCGGGACCCATGGAGATACGCAGTATTTT.

V gene TRBV7-9 combines with J gene TRBJ2-3, with D uncertain. The CDR3 extends over 12 amino acids. The germline gives CDR1 SEHNR, CDR2 FQNEAQ (reference sequence). V lost 11 bases, J lost 4 bases, and 13 bases lay in between. The DNA for the CDR3 is TGTGCCTTAGGTCCCGAGGCAGATACGCAGTATTTT. Protein sequence: CALGPEADTQYF.

The V and J genes are TRBV27 and TRBJ2-3; no firm D call. This CDR3 comprises 15 residues. Trimming removed 2 bases at V and 2 bases at J, with 11 bases between. Germline V gene lookup returns CDR1 MNHEY and CDR2 SMNVEV (reference sequence). CDR3 sequence reads: CASSLRRQHTDTQYF. The CDR3 coding sequence is TGTGCCAGCAGTTTACGGCGGCAACACACAGATACGCAGTATTTT.

This chain uses TRBV24-1 with TRBJ2-3; TRBD2 matches at 8 bases. From germline, CDR1 is KGHDR and CDR2 SFDVKD. The CDR3 length is 14 residues. Germline trimming cut 3 bases from V and 5 bases from J; bases unmatched to any gene: 3. The DNA for the CDR3 is TGTGCCACCAGTGATGACGGGACTAGAGATACGCAGTATTTT. Protein sequence: CATSDDGTRDTQYF.

A single count supports this clonotype. The genes are TRBV7-9 and TRBJ2-5, with a tentative D call TRBD1 (5 bases). Deletions cut 2 bases from V and 1 base from J, with 11 bases between. Germline CDR1 is SEHNR and CDR2 is FQNEAQ (reference sequence). The CDR3 loop spans 15 amino acids. The CDR3 region has the DNA TGTGCCAGCAGCTTAAGGGGCAGATTCCAAGAGACCCAGTACTTC. Its translation is CASSLRGRFQETQYF.

V and J are TRBV2 and TRBJ1-2; no clear D. V lost 7 bases and J lost 0, with 9 bases in between. The length of the CDR3 is 13 residues. Per germline, CDR1 SNHLY and CDR2 FYNNEI. The CDR3 loop reads CASTRSTNYGYTF. CDR3 nucleotides: TGTGCCAGCACGAGAAGCACTAACTATGGCTACACCTTC.

The chain recombines TRBV7-9 with TRBJ1-6, with TRBD1 as a possible D gene (5 bases). This CDR3 is built from 17 residues. CDR1 is SEHNR, CDR2 FQNEAQ, per germline (reference sequence). Between the trimmed V and J ends, which lost 5 bases and 9 bases, there was a span of 23 bases. CDR3 protein: CASSLHEDRGAGSPLHF. CDR3 nucleotide sequence: TGTGCCAGCAGCCTCCACGAAGACAGAGGGGCAGGTTCACCCCTCCACTTT.

The chain carries TRBV3-1 and TRBJ2-1; D might be TRBD2 (5 bases). V was trimmed by 4 bases and J by 0 bases, leaving 16 bases between them. CDR3 length: 17 amino acids. Per the germline V gene, CDR1 is LGHDT and CDR2 is YNNKEL (reference sequence). CDR3 protein: CASSPEGPFSSYNEQFF. The CDR3 nucleotides are TGTGCCAGCAGCCCAGAGGGCCCATTTAGCTCCTACAATGAGCAGTTCTTC.

The CDR3 loop is CASSLAGAYGYTF. CDR3 sequence (DNA): TGTGCCAGCAGTTTAGCCGGGGCCTATGGCTACACCTTC. This rearrangement joins TRBV12-3 or TRBV12-4 to TRBJ1-2; a possible D gene is TRBD1 (5 bases). The CDR3 extends over 13 amino acids. Deletions cut 0 bases from V and 4 bases from J, with 6 bases between.

The chain couples TRBV30 to TRBJ1-4; TRBD1 matches 7 bases. There are 16 residues in the CDR3. The junction had 6 bases not matched to a gene; V was cut back by 0 bases and J by 2 bases. Germline assignment: CDR1 GTSNPN and CDR2 SVGIG (reference sequence). The CDR3: CAWSVAAGGTNEKLFF. The CDR3 region has the DNA TGTGCCTGGAGTGTAGCCGCAGGGGGGACTAATGAAAAACTGTTTTTT.

The V gene is TRBV29-1, the J gene TRBJ2-1; D is possibly TRBD1 or TRBD2 (5 bases each). The V gene's germline CDR1 is SQVTM and CDR2 ANQGSEA. V lost 4 bases, J lost 7 bases, and 5 bases lay in between. The CDR3 runs to 10 residues. CDR3 amino acids: CSVGGNEQFF. CDR3 DNA: TGCAGCGTTGGGGGGAATGAGCAGTTCTTC.

This clonotype has a single count. The CDR3 loop is CSADTGGGTDTQYF. The CDR3 region has the DNA TGCAGTGCCGATACAGGGGGCGGGACAGATACGCAGTATTTT. The chain recombines TRBV20-1 with TRBJ2-3; TRBD1 agrees at 9 bases. The CDR3 loop spans 14 amino acids. The germline gives CDR1 DFQATT, CDR2 SNEGSKA (reference sequence). V lost 6 bases and J lost 3; bases outside the gene matches: 7.